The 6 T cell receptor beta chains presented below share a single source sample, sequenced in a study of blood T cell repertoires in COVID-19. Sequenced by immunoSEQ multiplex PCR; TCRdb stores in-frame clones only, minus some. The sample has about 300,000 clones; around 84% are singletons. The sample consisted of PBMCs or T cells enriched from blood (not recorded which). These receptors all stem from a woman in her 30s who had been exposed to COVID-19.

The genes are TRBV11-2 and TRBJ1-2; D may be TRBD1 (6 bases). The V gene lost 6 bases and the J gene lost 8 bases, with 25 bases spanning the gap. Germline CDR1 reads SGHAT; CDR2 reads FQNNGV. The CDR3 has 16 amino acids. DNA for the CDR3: TGTGCCAGCAGATCAATCCGAGGGGGTACGGACAGAGGCTACACCTTC. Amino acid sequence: CASRSIRGGTDRGYTF.

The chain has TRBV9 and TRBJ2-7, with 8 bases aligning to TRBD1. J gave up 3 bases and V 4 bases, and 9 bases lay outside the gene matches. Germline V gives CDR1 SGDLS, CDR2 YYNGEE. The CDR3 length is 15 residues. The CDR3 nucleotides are TGTGCCAGCAGCCCCAATCCGGGACAGGACTACGAGCAGTACTTC. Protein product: CASSPNPGQDYEQYF.

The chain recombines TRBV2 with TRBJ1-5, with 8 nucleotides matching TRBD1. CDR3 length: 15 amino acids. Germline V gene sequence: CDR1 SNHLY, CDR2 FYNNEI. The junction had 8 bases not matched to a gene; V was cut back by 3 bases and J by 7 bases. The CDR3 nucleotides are TGTGCCAGCAGTGATGGACAGGGCAAAGGACAGCCCCAGCATTTT. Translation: CASSDGQGKGQPQHF.

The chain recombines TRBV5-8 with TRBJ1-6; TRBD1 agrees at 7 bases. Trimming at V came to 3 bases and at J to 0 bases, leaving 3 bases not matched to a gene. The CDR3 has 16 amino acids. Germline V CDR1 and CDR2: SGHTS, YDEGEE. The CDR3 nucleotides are TGTGCCAGCAGCTGGGACAGAAGCTCCTATAATTCACCCCTCCACTTT. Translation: CASSWDRSSYNSPLHF.

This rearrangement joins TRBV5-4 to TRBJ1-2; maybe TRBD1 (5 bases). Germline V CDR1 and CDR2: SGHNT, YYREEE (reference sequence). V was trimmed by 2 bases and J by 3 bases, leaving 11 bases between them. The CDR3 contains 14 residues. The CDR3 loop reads CASSLRGGDYGYTF. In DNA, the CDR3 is TGTGCCAGCAGCTTACGGGGAGGGGACTATGGCTACACCTTC.

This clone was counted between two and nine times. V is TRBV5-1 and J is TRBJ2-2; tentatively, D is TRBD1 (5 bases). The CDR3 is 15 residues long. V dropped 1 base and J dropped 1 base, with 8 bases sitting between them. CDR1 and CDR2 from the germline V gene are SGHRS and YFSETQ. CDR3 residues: CASSLNTGNTGELFF. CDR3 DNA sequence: TGCGCCAGCAGCTTGAACACAGGGAACACCGGGGAGCTGTTTTTT.